This TCR beta chain was sequenced in a study of T-cell memory formation after mild COVID-19. TCRdb re-called the 5' RACE reads through MiXCR, storing one row per CDR3 protein. Here the sample spans hundreds of thousands of distinct CDR3 sequences, 25% to 30% being singletons. This clonotype was found a few times. The source material was PBMCs or a T cell subset sorted from them (not recorded which). The sequence derives from an adult woman who had mild COVID-19 (a few samples of this study predate the infection). Cell type and time point are not known.

The chain's CDR3 is CASSLGDGGYEQYF. In DNA, the CDR3 is TGTGCCAGCAGCTTAGGGGACGGGGGCTACGAGCAGTACTTC. The gene calls are TRBV7-6 and TRBJ2-7, with D possibly TRBD2 on 6 matching bases. Trimming removed 1 base at V and 3 bases at J, with 10 bases between. The germline V gene has CDR1 SGHVS and CDR2 FNYEAQ. CDR3 size: 14 residues.